Following are 9 T cell receptor beta chains from one sample sequenced in a study of graft-versus-host responses after intestinal transplantation. This table comes from immunoSEQ multiplex PCR, and its TCRdb copy is limited to in-frame clones, with some not included. The table includes 9,500 to 10,000 clones, 90% to 95% detected once. Specimen: PBMCs, collected 8 days after intestinal transplant. The source of these receptors is a human patient who received an intestinal transplant, so some T cells may come from the graft donor.

The gene calls are TRBV28 and TRBJ1-1, with D perhaps TRBD1 (5 bases). Trimming took off 10 bases at V and 2 bases at J, with 11 bases between the two ends. The germline V gene encodes CDR1 MDHEN and CDR2 SYDVKM. The length of the CDR3 is 12 residues. Here the CDR3 DNA reads TGTGCCACCGAGAGGGGTAACACTGAAGCTTTCTTT. Translated, it gives CATERGNTEAFF.

This chain joins TRBV5-1 and TRBJ1-1; D remains unclear. CDR3 size: 13 residues. V dropped 2 bases and J dropped 1 base, with 6 bases sitting between them. Germline lookup yields CDR1 SGHRS and CDR2 YFSETQ. CDR3 in DNA: TGCGCCAGCAGCTTTAGGACGAACACTGAAGCTTTCTTT. Its translation is CASSFRTNTEAFF. The full variable domain, in which reference TRBV5-1 and TRBJ1-1 provide the parts outside the CDR3, is KAGVTQTPRYLIKTRGQQVTLSCSPISGHRSVSWYQQTPGQGLQFLFEYFSETQRNKGNFPGRFSGRQFSNSRSEMNVSTLELGDSALYLCASSFRTNTEAFFGQGTRLTVV.

The chain recombines TRBV10-3 with TRBJ2-7; D might be TRBD1 or TRBD2, each matching 5 bases. This CDR3 region has 15 residues. The V end was cut by 2 bases, the J end by 5 bases, with 16 bases between. Germline V CDR1 and CDR2: ENHRY, SYGVKD. The CDR3 bases are TGTGCCATCAGTGAGGCCGGGGCACAGGCCCACGAGCAGTACTTC. Translating gives CAISEAGAQAHEQYF.

J is TRBJ2-2 and V is TRBV5-1, with D unclear. Between the trimmed V and J ends, which lost 0 bases and 2 bases, there was a span of 11 bases. CDR1 is SGHRS and CDR2 is YFSETQ in the germline V gene. The CDR3 loop spans 16 amino acids. DNA for the CDR3: TGCGCCAGCAGCTTGGCAGTGTGGATAAACACCGGGGAGCTGTTTTTT. Translation: CASSLAVWINTGELFF.

The chain employs TRBV2 and TRBJ2-1; 12 bases agree with TRBD2. With V trimmed by 6 bases and J by 9 bases, 9 bases remained unmatched. Germline-derived CDR1 and CDR2 are SNHLY and FYNNEI. This CDR3 spans 15 amino acids. The CDR3 reads CASSTTSGGWFEQFF. The CDR3 DNA reads as TGTGCCAGCAGCACGACTAGCGGGGGTTGGTTTGAGCAGTTCTTC.

The genes are TRBV5-1 and TRBJ2-5; 12 bases agree with TRBD2. CDR1 SGHRS and CDR2 YFSETQ come from the germline V gene. The V and J ends lost 0 bases and 5 bases, in that order; junction bases with no gene match: 5. The CDR3 sequence is 16 residues long. CDR3 bases: TGCGCCAGCAGCTTGGACCTAGCGGGAGGGCCGGAGACCCAGTACTTC. This gives the protein CASSLDLAGGPETQYF.

The rearrangement joins TRBV11-2 to TRBJ2-7, with TRBD1 as a possible D gene (6 bases). Germline-derived CDR1 and CDR2 are SGHAT and FQNNGV. The CDR3 covers 14 residues. With 1 base removed from V and 3 bases from J, the gap between germline ends came to 10 bases. The CDR3 protein is CASSLVGRGYEQYF. For the CDR3, the DNA is TGTGCCAGCAGCTTAGTCGGCAGGGGCTACGAGCAGTACTTC.

This chain links TRBV29-1 with TRBJ2-2, with 7 nucleotides matching TRBD2. The length of the CDR3 is 13 residues. The germline V gene encodes CDR1 SQVTM and CDR2 ANQGSEA. After removal of 3 bases from V and 4 bases from J, the junction contained 2 bases not matched to a gene. Written as DNA, the CDR3 is TGCAGCGTTGACCCTAGCGGCACCGGGGAGCTGTTTTTT. It yields the protein CSVDPSGTGELFF.

The V gene is TRBV4-1, the J gene TRBJ2-7; tentatively, D is TRBD1 (6 bases). V was clipped by 0 bases and J by 2 bases, with 11 bases between them. Germline V gene sequence: CDR1 MGHRA, CDR2 YSYEKL. CDR3 length: 15 amino acids. DNA for the CDR3: TGCGCCAGCAGCCAAGATCGGACAGCAACCTACGAGCAGTACTTC. Residues: CASSQDRTATYEQYF.